This is a list of T cell receptor beta chains from one sample in a study of T cell responses to AZD1222 COVID-19 vaccine. The method was immunoSEQ multiplex PCR; TCRdb's version includes in-frame clones alone and lacks a portion of them. The data contain 75,000 to 80,000 clones, 90% of them singletons. The specimen was peripheral blood, collected 28 days after the second AZD1222 dose. The source of these receptors is an adult who received the AZD1222 COVID-19 vaccine. Both conserved end residues are part of each CDR3. The D gene is left open where the match is weak. Clone size, where shown, is once, few, many, or a class for clones that have expanded.

clone_size j_call v_call d_call cdr3_aa cdr3_nt
. TRBJ1-5 TRBV28 . CASSAPIYGAADQPQHF TGTGCCAGCAGTGCCCCGATATACGGAGCCGCCGATCAGCCCCAGCATTTT
. TRBJ2-3 TRBV7-3 . CASSFRGGTDTQYF TGTGCCAGCAGCTTTAGAGGGGGAACAGATACGCAGTATTTT
. TRBJ2-7 TRBV3-1/TRBV3-2 TRBD1 CASSQDGGQDEQYF TGTGCCAGCAGCCAAGATGGGGGACAGGACGAGCAGTACTTC
. TRBJ1-1 TRBV6-5 . CASSYSGVMNTEAFF TGTGCCAGCAGTTATTCGGGGGTCATGAACACTGAAGCTTTCTTT
once TRBJ1-1 TRBV29-1 . CSVDVGMNTEAFF TGCAGCGTTGATGTGGGTATGAACACTGAAGCTTTCTTT
. TRBJ2-5 TRBV3-1/TRBV3-2 TRBD2 CASSQFAGGAKETQYF TGTGCCAGCAGCCAATTCGCGGGGGGCGCGAAAGAGACCCAGTACTTC
. TRBJ1-1 TRBV4-1 TRBD1 CASSQVSGTGGQAFF TGCGCCAGCAGCCAAGTCTCCGGGACAGGGGGCCAGGCTTTCTTT
. TRBJ1-1 TRBV5-4 . CASTPGGGRFLNTEAFF TGTGCCAGCACCCCCGGGGGGGGGCGCTTTTTGAACACTGAAGCTTTCTTT
. TRBJ2-1 TRBV6-5 . CASSQGDFSYNEQFF TGTGCCAGCAGTCAGGGGGACTTCTCCTACAATGAGCAGTTCTTC
few TRBJ1-3 TRBV10-3 . CAISKRGVSGNTIYF TGTGCCATCAGCAAAAGGGGGGTCTCTGGAAACACCATATATTTT
. TRBJ1-2 TRBV7-9 . CASSPQRQGWDYGYTF TGTGCCAGCAGCCCCCAAAGGCAGGGGTGGGACTATGGCTACACCTTC
. TRBJ2-7 TRBV15 . CATSREGLASSYEQYF TGTGCCACCAGCAGAGAGGGGCTAGCAAGCTCCTACGAGCAGTACTTC
. TRBJ1-6 TRBV28 TRBD1 CASSFQGAGSPLHF TGTGCCAGCAGTTTTCAGGGGGCTGGTTCACCCCTCCACTTT
. TRBJ2-7 TRBV6-2/TRBV6-3 TRBD2 CASSSSGGGRYF TGTGCCAGCAGTTCGAGCGGGGGGGGACGGTACTTC
. TRBJ2-1 TRBV5-1 . CASSLDGYPYNEQFF TGCGCCAGCAGCTTGGACGGGTACCCCTACAATGAGCAGTTCTTC
. TRBJ2-2 TRBV5-1 . CATGDPNTGELFF TGCGCCACAGGGGACCCGAACACCGGGGAGCTGTTTTTT
. TRBJ1-1 TRBV6-6 . CASRGVGVNTEAFF TGTGCCAGCCGGGGTGTTGGGGTGAACACTGAAGCTTTCTTT
. TRBJ2-2 TRBV18 . CASSPSVVPGELFF TGTGCCAGCTCACCTAGCGTAGTCCCCGGGGAGCTGTTTTTT
. TRBJ2-7 TRBV13 TRBD1 CASSLLQGDEQYF TGTGCCAGCAGCTTGTTACAGGGGGACGAGCAGTACTTC
once TRBJ1-2 TRBV2 TRBD1 CASSQDRANYGYTF TGTGCCAGCAGTCAGGACAGGGCAAACTATGGCTACACCTTC
once TRBJ1-1 TRBV7-3 . CASSLLGSSTEAFF TGTGCCAGCAGCTTACTGGGGTCGAGCACTGAAGCTTTCTTT
. TRBJ1-1 TRBV28 TRBD1 CASSLGSSGGTEAFF TGTGCCAGCAGTTTAGGGAGTTCAGGGGGCACTGAAGCTTTCTTT
. TRBJ1-1 TRBV5-1 . CASSIEGVQGTEAFF TGCGCCAGCAGTATAGAAGGGGTCCAAGGCACTGAAGCTTTCTTT
. TRBJ1-2 TRBV7-8 TRBD1 CASSPPGQGFGYTF TGTGCCAGCAGCCCCCCGGGACAGGGATTTGGCTACACCTTC
. TRBJ2-3 TRBV7-7 TRBD2 CASSSGEGDTQYF TGTGCCAGCAGCAGCGGGGAGGGAGATACGCAGTATTTT
. TRBJ1-1 TRBV29-1 . CSVAGLLNTEAFF TGCAGCGTTGCGGGACTCTTGAACACTGAAGCTTTCTTT
. TRBJ2-2 TRBV2 . CASSGGRQGSTGELFF TGTGCCAGCAGCGGGGGGAGACAGGGAAGCACCGGGGAGCTGTTTTTT
. TRBJ2-7 TRBV2 . CASSDFGGRSYEQYF TGTGCCAGCAGTGACTTCGGGGGCCGCTCCTACGAGCAGTACTTC
. TRBJ1-4 TRBV28 TRBD1 CASSLRTGVGEKLFF TGTGCCAGCAGTTTACGGACAGGGGTTGGTGAAAAACTGTTTTTT
. TRBJ2-7 TRBV27 . CASKRGDYEQYF TGTGCCAGCAAGAGGGGGGACTACGAGCAGTACTTC
. TRBJ1-5 TRBV27 . CASSFLDQPQHF TGTGCCAGCAGTTTTCTCGATCAGCCCCAGCATTTT
. TRBJ2-7 TRBV30 TRBD1 CAWDRGQRGEQYF TGTGCCTGGGACAGGGGACAACGGGGCGAGCAGTACTTC
. TRBJ1-6 TRBV14 . CASSHLQGNSPLHF TGTGCCAGCAGCCACTTACAGGGAAATTCACCCCTCCACTTT
. TRBJ1-4 TRBV28 . CASSLPGGLQLLNEKLFF TGTGCCAGCAGTCTCCCGGGGGGCTTGCAACTCCTGAATGAAAAACTGTTTTTT
. TRBJ1-4 TRBV28 . CASSSEGIEKLFF TGTGCCAGCAGTTCTGAGGGTATCGAAAAACTGTTTTTT
. TRBJ1-5 TRBV7-2 . CASSLGMSNQPQHF TGTGCCAGCAGCTTAGGGATGAGCAATCAGCCCCAGCATTTT
. TRBJ1-3 TRBV4-3 . CASSPNTGSGNTIYF TGCGCCAGCAGCCCAAATACAGGGTCTGGAAACACCATATATTTT
few TRBJ2-7 TRBV14 . CASSHRRSSSYEQYF TGTGCCAGCAGCCACCGCCGGTCTAGCTCCTACGAGCAGTACTTC
few TRBJ1-5 TRBV24-1 . CATSGGGSNQPQHF TGTGCCACCAGTGGGGGCGGCAGCAATCAGCCCCAGCATTTT
. TRBJ1-1 TRBV19 . CASSILRGRDTEAFF TGTGCCAGTAGTATACTACGGGGGCGGGACACTGAAGCTTTCTTT
. TRBJ2-2 TRBV12-3/TRBV12-4 . CASSPGPTGELFF TGTGCCAGCAGTCCCGGTCCCACCGGGGAGCTGTTTTTT
. TRBJ2-1 TRBV6-5 . CASSSDPGAINEQFF TGTGCCAGCAGCTCCGATCCGGGGGCCATCAATGAGCAGTTCTTC
. TRBJ2-2 TRBV2 TRBD2 CASSESGGVNTGELFF TGTGCCAGCAGTGAGAGCGGGGGGGTAAACACCGGGGAGCTGTTTTTT
. TRBJ2-1 TRBV5-4 . CASSWGGPPNEQFF TGTGCCAGCAGCTGGGGGGGGCCACCCAATGAGCAGTTCTTC
. TRBJ2-5 TRBV6-5 . CASRNGEETQYF TGTGCCAGCAGGAATGGGGAAGAGACCCAGTACTTC
. TRBJ1-1 TRBV28 TRBD1 CASSLALSGGTNTEAFF TGTGCCAGCAGTTTAGCATTGTCAGGGGGGACGAACACTGAAGCTTTCTTT
once TRBJ1-5 TRBV23-1 . CASSQSPDWGTQPQHF TGCGCCAGCAGTCAATCGCCCGACTGGGGGACTCAGCCCCAGCATTTT
few TRBJ1-5 TRBV2 TRBD1 CASSPEGQGNQPQHF TGTGCCAGCAGCCCAGAGGGACAGGGGAATCAGCCCCAGCATTTT
. TRBJ1-1 TRBV7-2 . CASSINRDTEAFF TGTGCCAGCAGCATAAACAGGGACACTGAAGCTTTCTTT
. TRBJ1-3 TRBV6-5 TRBD1 CASSYSTGGKGNTIYF TGTGCCAGCAGTTACTCAACAGGGGGGAAAGGAAACACCATATATTTT
. TRBJ2-3 TRBV2 . CASSFLVGTDTQYF TGTGCCAGCAGTTTCCTAGTGGGCACAGATACGCAGTATTTT